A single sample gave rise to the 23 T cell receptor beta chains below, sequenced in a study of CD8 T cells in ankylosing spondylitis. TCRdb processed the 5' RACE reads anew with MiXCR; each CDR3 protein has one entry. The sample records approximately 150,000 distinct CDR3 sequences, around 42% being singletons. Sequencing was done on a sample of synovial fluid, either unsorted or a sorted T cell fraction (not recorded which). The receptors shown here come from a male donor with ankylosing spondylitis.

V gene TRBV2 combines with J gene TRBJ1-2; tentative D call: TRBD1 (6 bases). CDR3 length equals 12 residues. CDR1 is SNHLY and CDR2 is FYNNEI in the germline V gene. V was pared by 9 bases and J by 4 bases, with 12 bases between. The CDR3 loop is CASDKGGYGYTF. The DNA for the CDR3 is TGTGCCAGTGACAAGGGGGGCTATGGCTACACCTTC.

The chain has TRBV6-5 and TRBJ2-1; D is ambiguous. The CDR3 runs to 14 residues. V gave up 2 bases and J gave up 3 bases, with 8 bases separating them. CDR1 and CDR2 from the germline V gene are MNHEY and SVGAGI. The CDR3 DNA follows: TGTGCCAGCAGTTACCCTGATAGCTACAATGAGCAGTTCTTC. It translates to CASSYPDSYNEQFF.

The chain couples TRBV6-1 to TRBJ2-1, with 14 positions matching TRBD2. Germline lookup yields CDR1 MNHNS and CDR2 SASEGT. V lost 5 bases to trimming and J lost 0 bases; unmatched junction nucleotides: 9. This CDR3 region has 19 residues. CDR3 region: CASSQGLAGAGSSYNEQFF. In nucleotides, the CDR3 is TGTGCCAGCAGTCAGGGACTAGCGGGGGCCGGAAGCTCCTACAATGAGCAGTTCTTC.

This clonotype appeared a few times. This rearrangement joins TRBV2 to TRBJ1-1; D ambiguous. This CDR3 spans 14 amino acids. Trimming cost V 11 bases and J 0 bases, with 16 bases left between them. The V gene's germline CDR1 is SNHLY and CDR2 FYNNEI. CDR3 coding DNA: TGTGCCGCCGGGGAAGGGCTAATGAACACTGAAGCTTTCTTT. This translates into CAAGEGLMNTEAFF.

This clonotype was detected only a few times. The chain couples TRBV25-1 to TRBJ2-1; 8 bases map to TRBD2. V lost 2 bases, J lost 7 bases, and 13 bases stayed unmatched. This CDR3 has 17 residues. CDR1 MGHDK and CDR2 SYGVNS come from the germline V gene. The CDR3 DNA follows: TGTGCCAGCAGTGAAATGGGGTGGGGGACGGGGGGGAATGAGCAGTTCTTC. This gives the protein CASSEMGWGTGGNEQFF.

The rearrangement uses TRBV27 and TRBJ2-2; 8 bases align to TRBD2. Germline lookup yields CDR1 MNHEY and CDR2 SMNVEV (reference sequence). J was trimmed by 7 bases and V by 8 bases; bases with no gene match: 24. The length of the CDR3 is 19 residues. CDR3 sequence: CASLKVGLVQPRVVGELFF. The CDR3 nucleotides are TGTGCCAGCCTTAAAGTGGGACTAGTCCAACCCCGGGTCGTCGGGGAGCTGTTTTTT.

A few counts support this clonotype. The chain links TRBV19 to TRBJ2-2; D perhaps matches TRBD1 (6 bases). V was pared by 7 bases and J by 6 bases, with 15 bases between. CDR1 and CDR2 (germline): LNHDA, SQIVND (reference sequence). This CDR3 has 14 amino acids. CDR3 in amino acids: CASKAAGDAGELFF. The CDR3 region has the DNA TGTGCCAGTAAGGCGGCAGGGGACGCCGGGGAGCTGTTTTTT.

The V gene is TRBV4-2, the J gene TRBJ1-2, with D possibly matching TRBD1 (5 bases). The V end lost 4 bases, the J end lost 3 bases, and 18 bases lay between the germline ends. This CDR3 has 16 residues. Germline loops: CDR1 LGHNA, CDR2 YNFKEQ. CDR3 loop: CASSPPHTGVDYGYTF. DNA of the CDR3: TGTGCCAGCAGCCCACCCCACACGGGGGTTGACTATGGCTACACCTTC.

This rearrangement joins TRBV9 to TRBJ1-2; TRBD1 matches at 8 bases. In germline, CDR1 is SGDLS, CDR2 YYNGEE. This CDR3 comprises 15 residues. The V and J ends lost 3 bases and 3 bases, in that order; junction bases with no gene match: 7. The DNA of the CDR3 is TGTGCCAGCAGCGCGCTGACAGGGGTCTACTATGGCTACACCTTC. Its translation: CASSALTGVYYGYTF.

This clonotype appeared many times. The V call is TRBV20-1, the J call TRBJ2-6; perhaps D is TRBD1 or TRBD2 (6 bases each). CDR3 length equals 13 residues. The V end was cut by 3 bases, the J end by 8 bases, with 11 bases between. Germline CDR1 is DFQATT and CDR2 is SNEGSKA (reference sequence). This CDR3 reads CSASSGASNVLTF. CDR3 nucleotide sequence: TGCAGTGCTAGTTCGGGGGCCTCCAACGTCCTGACTTTC.

The CDR3 DNA follows: TGTGCCAGCAGTTACTCGGCTCCCGCGGGAGGCCTACCCTACAATGAGCAGTTCTTC. Protein sequence: CASSYSAPAGGLPYNEQFF. V gene TRBV6-5 combines with J gene TRBJ2-1; 8 nucleotides match TRBD2. V trimming: 0 bases; J trimming: 2 bases; junction bases outside the gene matches: 12. CDR1 MNHEY and CDR2 SVGAGI come from the germline V gene. The CDR3 extends over 19 amino acids.

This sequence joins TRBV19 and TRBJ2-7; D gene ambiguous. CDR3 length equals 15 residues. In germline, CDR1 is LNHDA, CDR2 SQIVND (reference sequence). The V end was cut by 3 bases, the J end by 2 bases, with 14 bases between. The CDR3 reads CASSMIASNPYEQYF. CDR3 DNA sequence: TGTGCCAGTAGTATGATCGCGAGTAACCCCTACGAGCAGTACTTC.

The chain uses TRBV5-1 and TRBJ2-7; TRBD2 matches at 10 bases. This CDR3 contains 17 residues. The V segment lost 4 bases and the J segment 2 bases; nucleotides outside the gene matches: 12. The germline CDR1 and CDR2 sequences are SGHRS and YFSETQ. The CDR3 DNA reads TGCGCCAGCAGCCACGAGGAACTAGCGGGGCCTCCCTACGAGCAGTACTTC. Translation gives CASSHEELAGPPYEQYF.

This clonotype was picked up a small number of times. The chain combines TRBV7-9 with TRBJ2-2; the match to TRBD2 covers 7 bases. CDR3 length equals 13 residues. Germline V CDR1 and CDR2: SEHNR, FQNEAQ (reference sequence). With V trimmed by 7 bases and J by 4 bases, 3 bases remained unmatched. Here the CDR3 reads CASTLAATGELFF. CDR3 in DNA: TGTGCCAGCACCCTAGCGGCCACCGGGGAGCTGTTTTTT.

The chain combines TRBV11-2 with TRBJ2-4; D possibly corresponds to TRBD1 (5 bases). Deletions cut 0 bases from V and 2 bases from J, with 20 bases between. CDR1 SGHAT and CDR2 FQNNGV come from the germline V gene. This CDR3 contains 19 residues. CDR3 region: CASSLDNTRVIVSKNIQYF. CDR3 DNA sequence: TGTGCCAGCAGCTTAGACAACACCAGGGTCATTGTGTCCAAAAACATTCAGTACTTC.

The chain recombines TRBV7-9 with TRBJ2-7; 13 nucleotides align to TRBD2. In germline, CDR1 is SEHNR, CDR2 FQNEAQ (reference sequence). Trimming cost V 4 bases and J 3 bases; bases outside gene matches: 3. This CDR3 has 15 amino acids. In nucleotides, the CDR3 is TGTGCCAGCAGCTCCGGGACTAGCGGGATCTACGAGCAGTACTTC. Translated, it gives CASSSGTSGIYEQYF.

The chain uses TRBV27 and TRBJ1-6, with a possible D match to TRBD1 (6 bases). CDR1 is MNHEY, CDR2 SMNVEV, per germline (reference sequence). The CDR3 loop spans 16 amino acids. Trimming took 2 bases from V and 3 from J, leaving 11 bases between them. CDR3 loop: CASSLSSGDYNSPLHF. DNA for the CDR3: TGTGCCAGCAGTTTAAGTTCAGGGGACTATAATTCACCCCTCCACTTT.

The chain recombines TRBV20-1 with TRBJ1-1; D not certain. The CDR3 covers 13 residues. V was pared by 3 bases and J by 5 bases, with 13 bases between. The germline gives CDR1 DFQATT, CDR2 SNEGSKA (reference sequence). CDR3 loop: CSARVLGDTEAFF. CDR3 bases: TGCAGTGCTAGGGTGCTGGGTGATACTGAAGCTTTCTTT.

The DNA of the CDR3 is TGTGCCAGCAGCTTAGTAGTGGATGAGCAGTTCTTC. Translating it yields CASSLVVDEQFF. The genes are TRBV11-2 and TRBJ2-1; D ambiguous. V lost 1 base to trimming and J lost 8 bases, with 6 bases between them. The CDR3 loop spans 12 amino acids. CDR1 is SGHAT, CDR2 FQNNGV, per germline.

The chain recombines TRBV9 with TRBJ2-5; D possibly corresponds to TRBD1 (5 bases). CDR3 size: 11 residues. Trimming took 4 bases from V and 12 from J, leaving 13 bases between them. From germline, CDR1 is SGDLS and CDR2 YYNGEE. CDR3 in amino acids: CASSLGPVKYF. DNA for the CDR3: TGTGCCAGCAGCCTGGGGCCGGTTAAGTACTTC.

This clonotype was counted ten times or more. CDR3 DNA: TGTGCCAGCAGCCTTACAGGGGATGGCTACACCTTC. Amino acids: CASSLTGDGYTF. The chain joins TRBV12-3 or TRBV12-4 to TRBJ1-2, with TRBD1 identical over 7 bases. The length of the CDR3 is 12 residues. V lost 6 bases, J lost 6 bases, and 4 bases stayed unmatched.

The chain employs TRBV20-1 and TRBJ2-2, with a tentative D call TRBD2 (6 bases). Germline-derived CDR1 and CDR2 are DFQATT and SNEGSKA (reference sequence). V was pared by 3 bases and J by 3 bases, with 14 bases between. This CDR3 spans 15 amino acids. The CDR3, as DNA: TGCAGTGCTAGGCGGGTCGGGAGCGACACCGGGGAGCTGTTTTTT. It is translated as CSARRVGSDTGELFF.

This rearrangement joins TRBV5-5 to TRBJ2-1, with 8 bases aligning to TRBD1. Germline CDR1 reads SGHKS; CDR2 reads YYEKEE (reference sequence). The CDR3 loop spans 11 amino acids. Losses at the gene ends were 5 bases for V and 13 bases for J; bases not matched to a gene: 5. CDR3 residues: CASRYGTGQFF. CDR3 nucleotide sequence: TGTGCCAGCAGATACGGGACAGGTCAGTTCTTC.